The rows below give T cell receptor beta chains drawn from one sample of a study of T cell responses to AZD1222 COVID-19 vaccine. Data came from immunoSEQ multiplex PCR; TCRdb stores just in-frame clones and leaves some out. The repertoire includes around 130,000 clones, 70% to 90% of them detected once, and 9% to 15% sits in the top ten. Sequences were derived from peripheral blood, sampled on day 0 of AZD1222 vaccination. These receptors were taken from an adult in good health. CDR3s include the opening cysteine and the closing phenylalanine or tryptophan. A D gene is named only where the DNA matches it firmly. Only some rows state a clone size, as once, few, many or a class for expanded clones.

d_gene,j_gene,v_gene,abundance,CDR3nt,CDR3aa
-,TRBJ1-2,TRBV29-1,-,TGCAGCGTTGACTCTGGGGCCACCTATGGCTACACCTTC,CSVDSGATYGYTF
TRBD1,TRBJ2-5,TRBV6-4,-,TGTGCCAGCAGCGCCGGACAGGGGGTGCCGGGGACCCAGTACTTC,CASSAGQGVPGTQYF
TRBD1,TRBJ1-1,TRBV29-1,-,TGCAGCGCCTTGGACAGGGGGCGCGTCCCCGACACTGAAGCTTTCTTT,CSALDRGRVPDTEAFF
-,TRBJ2-7,TRBV23-1,-,TGCGCCAGCAGTCAAGGGAACAGGGCCTACGAGCAGTACTTC,CASSQGNRAYEQYF
-,TRBJ1-6,TRBV27,-,TGTGCCAGCAGTTCCCTCACGGCCATCTATAATTCACCCCTCCACTTT,CASSSLTAIYNSPLHF
TRBD1,TRBJ1-2,TRBV12-3/TRBV12-4,-,TGTGCCAGCGAAGACGGCTCACAGGGGGGTTCCACCTTC,CASEDGSQGGSTF
-,TRBJ2-1,TRBV5-1,-,TGCGCCAGCAGCTTGGCTTTAGGCTCCTACAATGAGCAGTTCTTC,CASSLALGSYNEQFF
-,TRBJ2-2,TRBV5-6,-,TGTGCCAGCAGCTTGGTTAGCTTCGGCGGGGAGCTGTTTTTT,CASSLVSFGGELFF
-,TRBJ2-7,TRBV18,-,TGTGCCAGCTCACCGGGCCGAAGCTCCTACGAGCAGTACTTC,CASSPGRSSYEQYF
TRBD1,TRBJ2-7,TRBV27,-,TGTGCCAGCAGTTCTCCGGGACAGAGCTCCTACGAGCAGTACTTC,CASSSPGQSSYEQYF
-,TRBJ1-2,TRBV6-5,-,TGTGCCAGCAGTTACGTAAAGGTGGGTAACTATGGCTACACCTTC,CASSYVKVGNYGYTF
-,TRBJ1-3,TRBV11-2,once,TGTGCCAGCAGCTTAGGAGGGGCGAACACCATATATTTT,CASSLGGANTIYF
-,TRBJ1-6,TRBV9,-,TGTGCCAGCAGCCAAACCTTTAATTCACCCCTCCACTTT,CASSQTFNSPLHF
-,TRBJ2-2,TRBV5-4,-,TGTGCCAGCAGGTATGAGGGACACCCACCCCAACTTACCGGGGAGCTGTTTTTT,CASRYEGHPPQLTGELFF
-,TRBJ1-1,TRBV19,few,TGTGCCAGTAGCACGACGCCACGGAACACTGAAGCTTTCTTT,CASSTTPRNTEAFF